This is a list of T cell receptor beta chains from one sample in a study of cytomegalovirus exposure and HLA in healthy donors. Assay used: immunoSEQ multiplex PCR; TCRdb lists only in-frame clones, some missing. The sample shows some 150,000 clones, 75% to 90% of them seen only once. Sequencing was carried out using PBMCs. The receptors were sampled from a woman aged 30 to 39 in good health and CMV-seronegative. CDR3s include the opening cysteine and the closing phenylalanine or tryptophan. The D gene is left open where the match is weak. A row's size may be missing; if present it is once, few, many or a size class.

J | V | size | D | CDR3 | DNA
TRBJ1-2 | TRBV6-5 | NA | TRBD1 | CASSPDRAYGYTF | TGTGCCAGCAGCCCGGACAGGGCCTATGGCTACACCTTC
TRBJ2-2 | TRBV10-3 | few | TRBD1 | CAIRGTGNTGELFF | TGTGCCATCAGGGGGACAGGTAACACCGGGGAGCTGTTTTTT
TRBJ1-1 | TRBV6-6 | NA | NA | CASSYMTSRTEAFF | TGTGCCAGCAGTTACATGACATCTCGCACTGAAGCTTTCTTT
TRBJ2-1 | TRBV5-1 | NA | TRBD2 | CASSSGTSDTEQFF | TGCGCCAGCAGCTCCGGGACTAGTGACACTGAGCAGTTCTTC
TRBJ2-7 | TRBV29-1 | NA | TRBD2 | CSVGASGGAEQYF | TGCAGCGTTGGCGCTAGCGGGGGAGCCGAGCAGTACTTC
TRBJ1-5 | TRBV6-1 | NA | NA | CASSEGTGGVQPQHF | TGTGCCAGCAGTGAAGGAACGGGGGGCGTACAGCCCCAGCATTTT
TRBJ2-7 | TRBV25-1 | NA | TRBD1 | CASSRTGISDEQYF | TGTGCCAGCAGCAGGACAGGGATATCAGACGAGCAGTACTTC
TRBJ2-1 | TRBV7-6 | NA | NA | CASSLDSHVSSYNEQFF | TGTGCCAGCAGCTTAGATAGCCACGTGAGCTCCTACAATGAGCAGTTCTTC
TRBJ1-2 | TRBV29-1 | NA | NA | CSVVPNYGYTF | TGCAGCGTCGTCCCTAACTATGGCTACACCTTC
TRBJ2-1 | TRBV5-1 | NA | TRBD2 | CASSLVAGAYNEQFF | TGCGCCAGCAGCTTGGTGGCGGGAGCCTACAATGAGCAGTTCTTC
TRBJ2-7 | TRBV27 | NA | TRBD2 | CASSSPGLAYEQYF | TGTGCCAGCAGTTCCCCGGGACTAGCTTACGAGCAGTACTTC
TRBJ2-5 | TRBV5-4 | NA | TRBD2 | CASSPGLANQETQYF | TGTGCCAGCAGCCCCGGACTAGCGAACCAAGAGACCCAGTACTTC
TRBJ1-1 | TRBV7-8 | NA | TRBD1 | CASSPRWSTGQGAEAFF | TGTGCCAGCAGCCCGAGGTGGTCGACGGGACAGGGTGCTGAAGCTTTCTTT
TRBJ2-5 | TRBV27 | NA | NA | CASSLAGLGETQYF | TGTGCCAGCAGTTTAGCAGGGTTGGGTGAGACCCAGTACTTC